Following are 21 T cell receptor beta chains from one sample sequenced in a study of cytomegalovirus exposure and HLA in healthy donors (dated by TCRdb to 2016 to 2017). The library was produced with the immunoSEQ multiplex PCR assay. For the multiplex PCR, a mixture combining 60 forward primers for TCR Vbeta segments and 13 reverse primers for TCR Jbeta segments was used. Imported from immuneACCESS, the table was reduced by TCRdb to in-frame sequences with V and J called. These copies leave out some clones; in studies compared against another copy, an unresolved V gene accounts for under half, and the cause of the remainder is not known. The sample records over 200,000 clones, about three quarters of which are singletons. The ten largest clones take up around 2.9% of the sample. Sequencing was carried out using PBMCs. The origin of the receptors is a woman aged 60-75 years in good health and CMV-seropositive.

The chain is built from TRBV28 and TRBJ1-2; tentatively, D is TRBD1 (6 bases). Germline loops: CDR1 MDHEN, CDR2 SYDVKM. The germline V and J ends were trimmed by 5 bases and 8 bases, with 12 bases remaining between them. The CDR3 sequence is 12 residues long. CDR3: CASSKQGQGYTF. DNA for the CDR3: TGTGCCAGCAGTAAGCAGGGGCAGGGCTACACCTTC.

The chain joins TRBV6-5 to TRBJ2-2; a possible D gene is TRBD2 (5 bases). With 4 bases removed from V and 2 bases from J, the gap between germline ends came to 11 bases. The CDR3 is 15 residues long. Germline V gene data show CDR1 as MNHEY and CDR2 as SVGAGI. The CDR3 is CASSFGRTNTGELFF. The DNA of the CDR3 is TGTGCCAGCAGTTTTGGCAGGACTAACACCGGGGAGCTGTTTTTT.

This chain connects TRBV7-6 to TRBJ1-2; 9 bases are a match to TRBD1. The CDR3 is 17 residues long. Per germline, CDR1 SGHVS and CDR2 FNYEAQ. The J segment lost 2 bases and the V segment lost 5 bases, leaving 12 bases of the junction unmatched. The DNA for the CDR3 is TGTGCCAGCAGCGAAGGGACAGGGCGCGGGGGGAACTATGGCTACACCTTC. Its protein is CASSEGTGRGGNYGYTF.

The chain uses TRBV27 and TRBJ2-3, with a possible D match to TRBD1 (6 bases). The CDR3 totals 24 residues. Trimming removed 3 bases from V and 0 bases from J, with 37 bases in between. Germline V gives CDR1 MNHEY, CDR2 SMNVEV (reference sequence). The CDR3 DNA reads TGTGCCAGCAGTTTTATTTCCGCGCTCCCTGAAAGACGGACAGAATCCGAGAGCACAGATACGCAGTATTTT. Its protein is CASSFISALPERRTESESTDTQYF.

The chain joins TRBV6-6 to TRBJ1-5, with TRBD1 matching over 7 bases. The germline gives CDR1 MNHNY, CDR2 SVGAGI (reference sequence). Trimming took 6 bases from V and 3 from J; bases not matched to a gene: 8. This CDR3 comprises 15 residues. CDR3 region: CASRNHRGDNQPQHF. CDR3 sequence (DNA): TGTGCCAGCAGGAATCACAGGGGTGACAATCAGCCCCAGCATTTT.

This chain links TRBV4-2 with TRBJ2-1; TRBD2 aligns across 9 bases. The germline CDR1 and CDR2 sequences are LGHNA and YNFKEQ. The V and J ends lost 0 bases and 15 bases, in that order; junction bases with no gene match: 9. The CDR3 is 14 residues long. The CDR3, as DNA: TGTGCCAGCAGCCAAGAGGGGGCGGGAGGGCCTGCGTTCTTC. Translation gives CASSQEGAGGPAFF.

The CDR3 DNA follows: TGTGCCAGCAGTGGGTCCGGAGCGGATTCACCCCTCCACTTT. This translates into CASSGSGADSPLHF. The chain couples TRBV6-1 to TRBJ1-6; D ambiguous. Germline V lookup: CDR1 MNHNS, CDR2 SASEGT. The CDR3 loop spans 14 amino acids. V was clipped by 4 bases and J by 8 bases, with 12 bases between them.

The chain recombines TRBV2 with TRBJ2-7, with TRBD2 matching 12 bases. Trimming cost V 2 bases and J 4 bases; bases outside gene matches: 3. The CDR3 is made up of 15 amino acids. Germline V gives CDR1 SNHLY, CDR2 FYNNEI. In nucleotides, the CDR3 is TGTGCCAGCAGTGAATCTAGCGGGAGGGGGTACGAGCAGTACTTC. It codes for CASSESSGRGYEQYF. The full variable domain, rest sourced from reference TRBV2 and TRBJ2-7, is EPEVTQTPSHQVTQMGQEVILRCVPISNHLYFYWYRQILGQKVEFLVSFYNNEISEKSEIFDDQFSVERPDGSNFTLKIRSTKLEDSAMYFCASSESSGRGYEQYFGPGTRLTVT.

This sequence joins TRBV10-2 and TRBJ1-2, with D unclear. CDR1 is WSHSY and CDR2 is SAAADI in the germline V gene. The length of the CDR3 is 16 residues. V lost 0 bases and J 4 bases, leaving 15 bases between the germline ends. The CDR3 here is CASSESVQVIGYGYTF. The CDR3 region has the DNA TGCGCCAGCAGTGAGTCTGTTCAGGTCATAGGCTATGGCTACACCTTC.

This clone appeared a few times. The chain carries TRBV9 and TRBJ1-1, with TRBD1 matching 8 bases. The CDR3 covers 14 residues. Losses at the gene ends were 6 bases for V and 1 base for J; bases not matched to a gene: 5. Germline CDR1 is SGDLS and CDR2 is YYNGEE. CDR3 DNA: TGTGCCAGCACCACCGGGACAGGGAACACTGAAGCTTTCTTT. Its translation: CASTTGTGNTEAFF.

This chain uses TRBV7-9 with TRBJ2-1; TRBD2 agrees at 11 bases. CDR1 is SEHNR and CDR2 is FQNEAQ in the germline V gene (reference sequence). The CDR3 is made up of 16 amino acids. J gave up 4 bases and V 2 bases, and 4 bases lay outside the gene matches. The CDR3: CASSLWGTSGYNEQFF. The CDR3 DNA sequence: TGTGCCAGCAGCTTATGGGGGACTAGCGGTTACAATGAGCAGTTCTTC.

The chain joins TRBV30 to TRBJ2-7; D is uncertain. Trimming shortened V by 5 bases and J by 6 bases, and 11 bases separated the two germline ends. CDR1 and CDR2 from the germline V gene are GTSNPN and SVGIG (reference sequence). The CDR3 is 11 residues long. The CDR3 loop reads CAWVDQVEQYF. The CDR3 coding sequence is TGTGCCTGGGTGGATCAGGTCGAGCAGTACTTC.

This clone was seen more than once but under ten times. The chain combines TRBV6-6 with TRBJ2-2; D unresolved. V was cut by 7 bases and J by 2 bases, with 8 bases left in between. This CDR3 region has 13 residues. Germline V gives CDR1 MNHNY, CDR2 SVGAGI (reference sequence). The CDR3 here is CASTLINTGELFF. Written as DNA, the CDR3 is TGTGCCAGCACCCTTATAAACACCGGGGAGCTGTTTTTT.

The chain links TRBV18 to TRBJ2-2; TRBD1 is a possible D gene (5 bases). The V and J ends lost 7 bases and 7 bases respectively, with 10 bases between them. The germline V gene has CDR1 KGHSH and CDR2 LQKENI. The CDR3 sequence is 12 residues long. The CDR3 loop reads CASFPGIGELFF. The CDR3 region has the DNA TGTGCCAGCTTCCCAGGGATCGGGGAGCTGTTTTTT.

CDR3 protein: CASSEYNPTVRGYTF. In nucleotides, the CDR3 is TGTGCCAGCAGTGAATATAACCCGACAGTAAGGGGCTACACCTTC. V usage is TRBV25-1 and J usage is TRBJ1-2, with D possibly TRBD1 on 5 matching bases. Trimming stripped 0 bases from V and 8 bases from J, with 16 bases between. This CDR3 comprises 15 residues. The V gene's germline CDR1 is MGHDK and CDR2 SYGVNS.

The chain couples TRBV9 to TRBJ1-2; D is possibly TRBD1 (5 bases). Per germline, CDR1 SGDLS and CDR2 YYNGEE. The CDR3 spans 12 residues. V was cut by 4 bases and J by 8 bases, with 12 bases left in between. The CDR3 region has the DNA TGTGCCAGCAGCAACGCAGGGATCGGCTACACCTTC. Translated: CASSNAGIGYTF.

This clone was seen just once. The sample holds other DNA sequences that translate to the same CDR3. The chain uses TRBV4-3 and TRBJ2-5; D remains unclear. Trimming stripped 1 base from V and 0 bases from J, with 6 bases between. This CDR3 spans 14 amino acids. Germline V lookup: CDR1 LGHNA, CDR2 YSLEER. CDR3 residues: CASSQGHNQETQYF. In DNA form, the CDR3 reads TGCGCCAGCAGCCAAGGACACAACCAAGAGACCCAGTACTTC.

This clone came up a few times. For the CDR3, the DNA is TGTGCCAGCAGCCCGGGGGGGGCGATGGGGGAAAAACTGTTTTTT. Translating gives CASSPGGAMGEKLFF. This chain uses TRBV5-4 with TRBJ1-4, with D tentatively TRBD1 (6 bases). CDR3 size: 15 residues. In germline, CDR1 is SGHNT, CDR2 YYREEE (reference sequence). Between the trimmed V and J ends, which lost 4 bases and 8 bases, there was a span of 18 bases.

This chain joins TRBV5-4 and TRBJ1-6, with D tentatively TRBD1 (5 bases). The CDR3 is 14 residues long. With 0 bases removed from V and 9 bases from J, the gap between germline ends came to 10 bases. Germline V gene data show CDR1 as SGHNT and CDR2 as YYREEE (reference sequence). CDR3 in DNA: TGTGCCAGCAGCTTGGGGGGGGAGAGTTCACCCCTCCACTTT. This codes for CASSLGGESSPLHF. Full variable domain (missing parts from reference TRBV5-4 and TRBJ1-6): ETGVTQSPTHLIKTRGQQVTLRCSSQSGHNTVSWYQQALGQGPQFIFQYYREEENGRGNFPPRFSGLQFPNYSSELNVNALELDDSALYLCASSLGGESSPLHFGNGTRLTVT.

This clone was observed once. This chain connects TRBV29-1 to TRBJ1-5; no clear D gene. V gave up 7 bases and J gave up 0 bases, with 7 bases separating them. Germline-derived CDR1 and CDR2 are SQVTM and ANQGSEA. This CDR3 region has 12 residues. The CDR3 DNA sequence: TGCAGCGCACAATATAGCAATCAGCCCCAGCATTTT. Translation: CSAQYSNQPQHF.

Concerning this clone: One junction end disagrees with the germline gene, perhaps due to a read error. This chain joins TRBV10-3 and TRBJ2-6, with 8 bases that match TRBD1. Germline V gene data show CDR1 as ENHRY and CDR2 as SYGVKD. CDR3 length: 18 residues. The CDR3 bases are TGTGCCATCAGCCAAAGGACAGGGAAAAGCTCTGGGGTCAACGTCCTGACTTTC. Residues: CAISQRTGKSSGVNVLTF.